This entry concerns a single TCR beta chain. Its target is unknown. This sample was included in a study of blood T cells in healthy people across ages. Whole-study results and caveats: Changes seen in expanded clonotypes were possibly confounded by donor CMV status left unknown. The study found more naive CD4+ cells and higher diversity in long-lived than aged donors. Samples with more naive T cells showed higher observed beta diversity.

A second 7 to 11 cycle PCR used barcoded and J-beta primers. TCRdb reanalysed the 5' RACE reads using MiXCR and keeps one entry per CDR3 protein. The sample holds about 1.4 million distinct CDR3 sequences; approximately 63% are singletons and the top ten take over 5.5%. This CDR3 has 14 amino acids. The trim removed 4 bases at V and 3 bases at J, leaving 6 bases unmatched. Germline V gives CDR1 SQVTM, CDR2 ANQGSEA. This sequence was found in a man aged 18 to 35 in good health. Material: blood. The chain is built from TRBV29-1 and TRBJ2-7, with 10 bases that match TRBD2. This chain's CDR3 is CSVGVAGGNYEQYF. The CDR3 DNA reads TGCAGCGTTGGGGTAGCGGGAGGAAACTACGAGCAGTACTTC.